A selection of T cell receptor beta chains follows, all from one sample in a study of blood T cell repertoires in COVID-19. This table comes from immunoSEQ multiplex PCR, and its TCRdb copy is limited to in-frame clones, with some not included. This sample has a few hundred thousand clones, with about nine tenths found just once. The specimen sequenced was peripheral blood. The receptors were sampled from a woman aged 50 to 60 with COVID-19, enrolled during active disease. Both conserved end residues are part of each CDR3. D genes are given only for firm matches. Size values are once, few and many counts, or a class for expanded clones, and some rows have none.

d_call cdr3_length clone_size j_call v_call cdr3_aa cdr3_nt
. 12 . TRBJ2-2 TRBV28 CASSSVAGELFF TGTGCCAGCAGTTCCGTCGCCGGGGAGCTGTTTTTT
. 15 . TRBJ1-1 TRBV12-2 CASRLDQGRNTEAFF TGTGCAAGTCGCTTAGACCAGGGTCGCAACACTGAAGCTTTCTTT
TRBD1 14 . TRBJ1-1 TRBV27 CASSFSRQGTEAFF TGTGCCAGCAGTTTCTCCCGACAGGGGACTGAAGCTTTCTTT
TRBD1 14 . TRBJ1-2 TRBV30 CAWTRGQGIGGYTF TGTGCCTGGACGAGGGGGCAGGGGATTGGTGGCTACACCTTC
TRBD1 14 . TRBJ2-5 TRBV5-5 CASSMDRGIETQYF TGTGCCAGCAGTATGGACAGGGGTATTGAGACCCAGTACTTC
. 11 once TRBJ1-1 TRBV27 CASHGGRDAFF TGTGCCAGCCACGGGGGGAGGGACGCTTTCTTT
. 18 . TRBJ2-7 TRBV2 CASSPWIRDQGFTDEQYF TGTGCCAGCAGCCCCTGGATCCGGGACCAGGGGTTCACCGACGAGCAGTACTTC
. 12 . TRBJ1-2 TRBV6-1 CASSEAGDGYTF TGTGCCAGCAGTGAAGCCGGGGATGGCTACACCTTC
TRBD2 17 . TRBJ2-1 TRBV3-1/TRBV3-2 CASSQTSGGATYNEQFF TGTGCCAGCAGCCAAACTAGCGGGGGGGCCACCTACAATGAGCAGTTCTTC
TRBD2 15 . TRBJ2-3 TRBV3-1/TRBV3-2 CASSQLAATTDTQYF TGTGCCAGCAGCCAGCTAGCGGCTACTACAGATACGCAGTATTTT
TRBD1 17 . TRBJ1-6 TRBV2 CASSVPTGSSYNSPLHF TGTGCCAGCAGTGTCCCGACAGGGAGCTCCTATAATTCACCCCTCCACTTT
. 14 . TRBJ1-1 TRBV7-9 CASSFGSVNTEAFF TGTGCCAGCAGCTTCGGGTCGGTCAACACTGAAGCTTTCTTT
. 14 once TRBJ2-2 TRBV30 CAWNLGGNTGELFF TGTGCCTGGAACCTCGGCGGGAACACCGGGGAGCTGTTTTTT
. 14 . TRBJ1-2 TRBV30 CAWSVNRQSLGYTF TGTGCCTGGAGTGTAAACCGACAAAGTTTAGGCTACACCTTC
. 11 . TRBJ2-7 TRBV18 CASSSFGGQYF TGTGCCAGCTCATCGTTCGGGGGGCAGTACTTC
TRBD1 14 . TRBJ1-1 TRBV7-9 CASSLGDSRVFAFF TGTGCCAGCAGCTTAGGGGACAGCCGGGTGTTTGCTTTCTTT
. 15 . TRBJ1-6 TRBV6-1 CASSELRGGNSPLHF TGTGCCAGCAGTGAATTAAGGGGAGGAAATTCACCCCTCCACTTT
TRBD1 17 . TRBJ1-4 TRBV27 CASSSGQGARRNEKLFF TGTGCCAGCAGTTCAGGACAGGGGGCAAGGCGAAATGAAAAACTGTTTTTT